The 10 T cell receptor beta chains below come from one sample, sequenced in a study of regulatory T cells in long-lasting Graves disease. As for time point: newly diagnosed GD, antithyroid drugs for less than 3 months. PBMCs provided the RNA from which the TCR library was made. Combining iRepertoire HTBI primers with Arm-PCR of CDR3 regions, the authors built TCR beta libraries. TCRdb re-derived calls from the multiplex PCR reads in MiXCR, one entry per CDR3 protein. Of a few hundred thousand distinct CDR3 sequences listed, 16% were seen once; the top ten hold 20% to 25%. This sample was also put to use in a study of T cells in Graves' hyperthyroidism and ophthalmopathy.

Source: peripheral blood mononuclear cells (PBMCs), taken at new diagnosis, from a patient treated with antithyroid drugs. The receptors were gathered from a woman aged 18-29 years with Graves disease.

In its sample, this clonotype was seen a few times. This may be a read error: a much more frequent sequence differs by one nucleotide. The chain has TRBV2 and TRBJ2-5; D possibly corresponds to TRBD2 (6 bases). CDR1 SNHLY and CDR2 FYNNEI come from the germline V gene. There are 13 residues in the CDR3. V lost 4 bases and J 7 bases, leaving 13 bases between the germline ends. The CDR3 DNA reads TGTGCCAGCAGTGCCCTCGGGGGTGGGACCCAGTACTTC. This translates into CASSALGGGTQYF.

This clonotype showed up many times. CDR3 protein: CASLPLSGGIYEQYF. The CDR3 coding sequence is TGTGCCAGCCTCCCCCTAAGCGGGGGGATCTACGAGCAGTACTTC. The chain couples TRBV28 to TRBJ2-7; 9 bases agree with TRBD2. The V gene end was trimmed by 8 bases and the J gene end by 3 bases; junction bases not matched to a gene: 11. The CDR3 extends over 15 amino acids. Germline CDR1 and CDR2: MDHEN and SYDVKM.

This clonotype was counted many times. The chain has TRBV6-1 and TRBJ2-1; D not resolved. The germline gives CDR1 MNHNS, CDR2 SASEGT. The CDR3 length is 13 residues. Trimming took 4 bases from V and 8 from J, leaving 12 bases between them. The CDR3 here is CASSADRLHEQFF. CDR3 nucleotide sequence: TGTGCCAGCAGTGCGGACCGGCTCCATGAGCAGTTCTTC.

This chain links TRBV3-1 with TRBJ2-7; D might be TRBD2 (6 bases). The V gene's germline CDR1 is LGHDT and CDR2 YNNKEL (reference sequence). This CDR3 comprises 14 residues. V shed 4 bases and J shed 2 bases, with 12 bases lying between them. CDR3 sequence (DNA): TGTGCCAGCAGCCGAGTGGGAGGAACCTACGAGCAGTACTTC. Its protein is CASSRVGGTYEQYF.

This clonotype was seen at least ten times. The chain recombines TRBV11-2 with TRBJ1-1, with 9 bases aligning to TRBD1. The ends lost 5 bases at V and 11 bases at J; junction bases unmatched: 6. CDR3 length equals 12 residues. Germline V gene sequence: CDR1 SGHAT, CDR2 FQNNGV. CDR3 coding DNA: TGTGCCAGCAGCGAACAGGGGGCTTTCGCTTTCTTT. This sequence encodes CASSEQGAFAFF. Filled out from reference TRBV11-2 and TRBJ1-1, the complete variable domain reads EAGVAQSPRYKIIEKRQSVAFWCNPISGHATLYWYQQILGQGPKLLIQFQNNGVVDDSQLPKDRFSAERLKGVDSTLKIQPAKLEDSAVYLCASSEQGAFAFFGQGTRLTVV.

This clonotype appeared a few times. The chain couples TRBV7-2 to TRBJ2-1, with a tentative D call TRBD2 (5 bases). CDR3 length: 15 amino acids. Germline V gene data show CDR1 as SGHTA and CDR2 as FQGNSA. The V and J ends lost 2 bases and 4 bases respectively, with 12 bases between them. The CDR3 sequence: CASSLSRGRYNEQFF. The DNA of the CDR3 is TGTGCCAGCAGCTTATCTCGCGGGCGGTACAATGAGCAGTTCTTC.

In this sample, this clonotype turned up many times. V gene TRBV3-1 combines with J gene TRBJ1-1, with D maybe TRBD1 (6 bases). Germline values: CDR1 LGHDT, CDR2 YNNKEL (reference sequence). The CDR3 covers 12 residues. V was clipped by 1 base and J by 10 bases, with 10 bases between them. The CDR3 sequence: CASSQGDNRAFF. CDR3 coding DNA: TGTGCCAGCAGCCAAGGGGACAATAGAGCTTTCTTT. Variable domain in full (rest from reference TRBV3-1 and TRBJ1-1): DTAVSQTPKYLVTQMGNDKSIKCEQNLGHDTMYWYKQDSKKFLKIMFSYNNKELIINETVPNRFSPKSPDKAHLNLHINSLELGDSAVYFCASSQGDNRAFFGQGTRLTVV.

This clonotype came up many times. The J gene is TRBJ2-1, the V gene TRBV20-1; no clear D gene. The CDR3 is 12 amino acids. CDR1 and CDR2 (germline): DFQATT, SNEGSKA (reference sequence). CDR3 nucleotides: TGCAGCCCCCTGGGCCACCACAATGAGCAGTTCTTC. The encoded protein is CSPLGHHNEQFF.

This clonotype was seen more than once but under ten times. A much larger clone lies a single base off, so this may be a read error. The chain joins TRBV28 to TRBJ2-3; D perhaps matches TRBD2 (5 bases). Trimming stripped 8 bases from V and 5 bases from J, with 11 bases between. The CDR3 covers 12 residues. The germline V gene has CDR1 MDHEN and CDR2 SYDVKM. The CDR3 loop is CASGPEGDTQYF. The CDR3 coding sequence is TGTGCCAGCGGACCCGAGGGAGATACGCAGTATTTT.

This clonotype was found many times. The junction and the germline gene differ at one end; a read error may be behind it. V usage is TRBV5-1 and J usage is TRBJ2-3; TRBD1 matches 7 bases. The length of the CDR3 is 14 residues. The germline CDR1 and CDR2 sequences are SGHRS and YFSETQ. CDR3 sequence (DNA): TGTGCCAGCAGCTTAGGGACAGGCACAGATACGCAGTATTTT. Its protein product is CASSLGTGTDTQYF.